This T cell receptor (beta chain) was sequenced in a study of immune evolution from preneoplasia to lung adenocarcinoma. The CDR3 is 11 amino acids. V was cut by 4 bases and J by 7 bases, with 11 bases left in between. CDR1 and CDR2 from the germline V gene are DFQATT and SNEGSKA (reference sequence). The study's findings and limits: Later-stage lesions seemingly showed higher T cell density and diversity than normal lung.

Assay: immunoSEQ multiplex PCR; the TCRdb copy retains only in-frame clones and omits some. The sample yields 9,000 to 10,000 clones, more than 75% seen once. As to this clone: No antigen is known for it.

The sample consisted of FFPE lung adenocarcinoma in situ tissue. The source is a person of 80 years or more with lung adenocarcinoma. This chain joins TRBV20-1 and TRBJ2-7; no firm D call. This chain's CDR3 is CSAKYAGEQYF. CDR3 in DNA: TGCAGTGCTAAATACGCCGGTGAGCAGTACTTC.